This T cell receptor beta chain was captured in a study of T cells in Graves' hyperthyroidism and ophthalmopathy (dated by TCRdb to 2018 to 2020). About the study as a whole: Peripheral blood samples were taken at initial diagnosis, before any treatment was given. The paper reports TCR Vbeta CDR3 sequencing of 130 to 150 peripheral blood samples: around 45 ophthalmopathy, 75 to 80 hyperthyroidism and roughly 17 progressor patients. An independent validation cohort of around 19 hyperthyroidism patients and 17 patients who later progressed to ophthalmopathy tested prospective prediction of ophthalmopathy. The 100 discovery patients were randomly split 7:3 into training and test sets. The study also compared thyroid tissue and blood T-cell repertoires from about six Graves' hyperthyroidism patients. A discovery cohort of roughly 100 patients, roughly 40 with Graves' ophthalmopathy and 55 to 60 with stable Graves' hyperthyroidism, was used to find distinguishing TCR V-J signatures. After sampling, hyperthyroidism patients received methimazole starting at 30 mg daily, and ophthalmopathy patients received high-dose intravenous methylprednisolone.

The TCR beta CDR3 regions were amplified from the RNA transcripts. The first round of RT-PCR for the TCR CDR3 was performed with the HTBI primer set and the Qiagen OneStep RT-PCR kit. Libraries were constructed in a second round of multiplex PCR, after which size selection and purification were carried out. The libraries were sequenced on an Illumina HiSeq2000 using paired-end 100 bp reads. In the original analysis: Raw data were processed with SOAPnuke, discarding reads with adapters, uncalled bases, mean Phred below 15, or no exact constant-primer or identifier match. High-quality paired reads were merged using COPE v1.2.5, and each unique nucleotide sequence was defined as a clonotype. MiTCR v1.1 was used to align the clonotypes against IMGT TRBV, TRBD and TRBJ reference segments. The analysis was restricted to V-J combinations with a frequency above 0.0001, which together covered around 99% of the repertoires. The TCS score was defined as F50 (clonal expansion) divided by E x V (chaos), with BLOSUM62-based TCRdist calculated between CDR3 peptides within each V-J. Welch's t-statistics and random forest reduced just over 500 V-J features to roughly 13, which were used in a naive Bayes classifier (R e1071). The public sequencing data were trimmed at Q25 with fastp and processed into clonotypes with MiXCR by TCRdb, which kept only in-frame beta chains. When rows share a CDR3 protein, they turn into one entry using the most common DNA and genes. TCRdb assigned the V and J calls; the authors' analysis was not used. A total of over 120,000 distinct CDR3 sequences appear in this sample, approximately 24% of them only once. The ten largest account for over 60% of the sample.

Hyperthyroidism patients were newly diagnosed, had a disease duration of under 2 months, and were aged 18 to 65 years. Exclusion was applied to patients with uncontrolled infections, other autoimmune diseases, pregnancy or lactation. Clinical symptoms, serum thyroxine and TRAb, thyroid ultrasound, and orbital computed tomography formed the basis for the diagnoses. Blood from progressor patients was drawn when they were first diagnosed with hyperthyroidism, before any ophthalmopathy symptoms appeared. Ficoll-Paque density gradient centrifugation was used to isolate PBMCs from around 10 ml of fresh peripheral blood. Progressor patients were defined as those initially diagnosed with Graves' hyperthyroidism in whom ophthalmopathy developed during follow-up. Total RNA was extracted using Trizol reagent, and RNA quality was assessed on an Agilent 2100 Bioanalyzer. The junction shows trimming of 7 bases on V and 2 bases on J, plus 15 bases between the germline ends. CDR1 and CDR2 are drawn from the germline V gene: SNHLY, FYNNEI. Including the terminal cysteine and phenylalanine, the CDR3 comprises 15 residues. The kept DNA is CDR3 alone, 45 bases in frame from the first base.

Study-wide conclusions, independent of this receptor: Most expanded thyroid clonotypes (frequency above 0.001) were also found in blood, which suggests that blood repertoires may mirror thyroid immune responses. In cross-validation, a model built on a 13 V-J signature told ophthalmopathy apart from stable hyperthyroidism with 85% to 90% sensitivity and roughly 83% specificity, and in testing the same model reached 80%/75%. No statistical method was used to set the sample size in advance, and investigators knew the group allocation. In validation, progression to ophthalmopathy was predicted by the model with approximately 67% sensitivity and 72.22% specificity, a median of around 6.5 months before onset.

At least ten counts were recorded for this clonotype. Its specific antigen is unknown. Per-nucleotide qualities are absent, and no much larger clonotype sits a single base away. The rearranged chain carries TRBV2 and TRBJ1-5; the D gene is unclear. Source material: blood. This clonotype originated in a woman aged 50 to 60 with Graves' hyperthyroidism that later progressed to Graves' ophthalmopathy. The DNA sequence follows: TGTGCCAGCATTGGCGACCTTCTCGGCAATCAGCCCCAGCATTTT. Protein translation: CASIGDLLGNQPQHF.